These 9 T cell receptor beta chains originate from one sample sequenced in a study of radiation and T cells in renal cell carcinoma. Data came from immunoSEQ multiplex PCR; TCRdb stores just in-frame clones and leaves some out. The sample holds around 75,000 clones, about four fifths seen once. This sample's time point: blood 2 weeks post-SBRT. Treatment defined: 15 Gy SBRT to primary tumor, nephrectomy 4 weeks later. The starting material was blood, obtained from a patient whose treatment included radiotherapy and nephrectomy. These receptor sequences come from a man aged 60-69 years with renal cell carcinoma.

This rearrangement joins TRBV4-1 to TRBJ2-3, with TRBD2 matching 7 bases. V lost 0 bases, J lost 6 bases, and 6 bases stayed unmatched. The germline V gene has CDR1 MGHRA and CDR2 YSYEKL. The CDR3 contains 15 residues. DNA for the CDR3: TGCGCCAGCAGCCAAGAGACGACTAGCTACGATACGCAGTATTTT. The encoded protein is CASSQETTSYDTQYF.

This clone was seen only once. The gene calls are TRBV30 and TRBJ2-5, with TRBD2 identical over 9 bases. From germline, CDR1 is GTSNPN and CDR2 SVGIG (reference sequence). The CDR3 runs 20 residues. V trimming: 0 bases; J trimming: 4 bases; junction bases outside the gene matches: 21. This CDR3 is CAWSVGLLGRSSGSGETQYF. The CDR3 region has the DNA TGTGCCTGGAGTGTAGGCTTGTTGGGCAGAAGTAGCGGGAGTGGAGAGACCCAGTACTTC.

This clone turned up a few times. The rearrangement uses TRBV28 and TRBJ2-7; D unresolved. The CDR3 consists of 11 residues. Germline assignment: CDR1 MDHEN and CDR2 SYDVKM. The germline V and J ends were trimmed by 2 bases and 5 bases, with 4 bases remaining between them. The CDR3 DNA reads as TGTGCCAGCAGTTTACTCCACGAGCAGTACTTC. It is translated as CASSLLHEQYF.

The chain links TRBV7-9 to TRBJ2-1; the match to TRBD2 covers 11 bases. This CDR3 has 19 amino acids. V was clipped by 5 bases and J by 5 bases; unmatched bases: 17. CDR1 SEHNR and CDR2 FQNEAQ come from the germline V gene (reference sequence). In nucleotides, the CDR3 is TGTGCCAGCAGCCGCCGGACAGGGGTGCGACTAGCGGGAAACAATGAGCAGTTCTTC. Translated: CASSRRTGVRLAGNNEQFF.

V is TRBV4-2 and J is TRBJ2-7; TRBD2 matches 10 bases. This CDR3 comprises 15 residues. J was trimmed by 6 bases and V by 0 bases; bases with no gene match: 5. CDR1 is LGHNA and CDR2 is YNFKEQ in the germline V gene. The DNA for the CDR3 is TGTGCCAGCAGCCAAGACCCTAGCGGGAGAGGCGAGCAGTACTTC. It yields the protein CASSQDPSGRGEQYF.

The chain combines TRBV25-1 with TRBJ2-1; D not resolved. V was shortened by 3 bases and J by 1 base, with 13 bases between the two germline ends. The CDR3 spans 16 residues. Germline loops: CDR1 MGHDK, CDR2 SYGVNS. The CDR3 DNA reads TGTGCCAGCAGTGACTGGACGGTGGGATCCTACAATGAGCAGTTCTTC. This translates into CASSDWTVGSYNEQFF. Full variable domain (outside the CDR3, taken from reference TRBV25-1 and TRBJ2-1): EADIYQTPRYLVIGTGKKITLECSQTMGHDKMYWYQQDPGMELHLIHYSYGVNSTEKGDLSSESTVSRIRTEHFPLTLESARPSHTSQYLCASSDWTVGSYNEQFFGPGTRLTVL.

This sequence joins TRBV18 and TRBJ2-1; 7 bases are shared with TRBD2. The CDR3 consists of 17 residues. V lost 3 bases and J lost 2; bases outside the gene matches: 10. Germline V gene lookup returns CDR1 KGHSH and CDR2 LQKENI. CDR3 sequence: CASSPKVGAGTYNEQFF. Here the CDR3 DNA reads TGTGCCAGCTCACCTAAGGTTGGAGCGGGAACCTACAATGAGCAGTTCTTC.

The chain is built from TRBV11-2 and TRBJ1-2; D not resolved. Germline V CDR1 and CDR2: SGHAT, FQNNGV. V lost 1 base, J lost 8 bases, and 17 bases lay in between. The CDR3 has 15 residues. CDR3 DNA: TGTGCCAGCAGCTTAGTGTCGGTCCCGGACGAAGGCTACACCTTC. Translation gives CASSLVSVPDEGYTF.

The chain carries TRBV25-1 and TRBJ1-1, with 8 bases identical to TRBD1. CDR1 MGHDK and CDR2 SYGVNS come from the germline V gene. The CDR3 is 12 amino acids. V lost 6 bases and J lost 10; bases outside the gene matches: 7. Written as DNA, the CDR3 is TGTGCCAGCAGCCCAAGACAGGGGAGAGCTTTCTTT. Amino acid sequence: CASSPRQGRAFF.